A single sample is the source of the 27 T cell receptor beta chains below, sequenced in a study of graft-versus-host responses after intestinal transplantation. Only in-frame clones appear in the TCRdb table, and some are missing; sequencing was by immunoSEQ multiplex PCR. The table records 20,000 or so clones, more than 75% of them present only once. The material sequenced was bone marrow, taken around 120 days after transplant. These receptor sequences come from a human patient who received an intestinal transplant, so some T cells may come from the graft donor.

J is TRBJ1-4 and V is TRBV10-1; perhaps TRBD1 as D (5 bases). V lost 0 bases and J 3 bases, leaving 17 bases between the germline ends. This CDR3 spans 18 amino acids. Germline assignment: CDR1 WNHNN and CDR2 SYGVQD (reference sequence). CDR3 in amino acids: CASSESSPQRGPNEKLFF. The CDR3 DNA reads as TGCGCCAGCAGTGAGTCGAGTCCCCAGAGGGGTCCTAATGAAAAACTGTTTTTT.

The chain couples TRBV5-8 to TRBJ2-1, with D perhaps TRBD1 (6 bases). The germline V gene has CDR1 SGHTS and CDR2 YDEGEE. Trimming removed 2 bases at V and 1 base at J, with 10 bases between. There are 15 residues in the CDR3. The CDR3 DNA sequence: TGTGCCAGCAGCTTCCAGGGGCTTTCCTACAATGAGCAGTTCTTC. Amino acid sequence: CASSFQGLSYNEQFF.

V is TRBV28 and J is TRBJ1-1; D uncertain. This CDR3 comprises 13 residues. CDR1 and CDR2 (germline): MDHEN, SYDVKM. Trimming removed 6 bases at V and 10 bases at J, with 18 bases between. CDR3 sequence (DNA): TGTGCCAGCAGCAAACATGGGGTCTGGGGAGCTTTCTTT. This translates into CASSKHGVWGAFF.

This chain joins TRBV4-1 and TRBJ1-5; D is unclear. V was pared by 0 bases and J by 3 bases, with 9 bases between. CDR3 length: 15 residues. The germline V gene has CDR1 MGHRA and CDR2 YSYEKL. The CDR3 protein is CASSQDTYANQPQHF. The DNA of the CDR3 is TGCGCCAGCAGCCAAGATACCTATGCCAATCAGCCCCAGCATTTT.

This clone was recorded once. Here the CDR3 reads CASHRDRSYEQYF. CDR3 nucleotides: TGTGCCAGCCACCGGGACCGATCCTACGAGCAGTACTTC. J is TRBJ2-7 and V is TRBV18; D tentatively reads TRBD1 or TRBD2 (5 bases each). This CDR3 comprises 13 residues. V was cut by 8 bases and J by 1 base, with 12 bases left in between. Per the germline V gene, CDR1 is KGHSH and CDR2 is LQKENI.

The V gene is TRBV4-1, the J gene TRBJ1-1; 7 bases align to TRBD1. CDR3 length: 14 residues. V shed 1 base, J shed 1 base, and the junction held 0 bases outside the gene matches. Germline V CDR1 and CDR2: MGHRA, YSYEKL. The CDR3 spells CASSQGQGNTEAFF. DNA of the CDR3: TGCGCCAGCAGCCAAGGACAGGGGAACACTGAAGCTTTCTTT.

J is TRBJ2-5 and V is TRBV6-5; tentative D call: TRBD1 (5 bases). The germline V gene has CDR1 MNHEY and CDR2 SVGAGI. The CDR3 length is 15 residues. V lost 2 bases and J 2 bases, leaving 12 bases between the germline ends. CDR3 in DNA: TGTGCCAGCAGTTACGAAGGGGCCCTTCAAGAGACCCAGTACTTC. Translation: CASSYEGALQETQYF.

This chain joins TRBV4-2 and TRBJ1-1; D is unresolved. The CDR3 sequence is 14 residues long. The V end was cut by 4 bases, the J end by 6 bases, with 15 bases between. The germline V gene encodes CDR1 LGHNA and CDR2 YNFKEQ. The CDR3 reads CASSLDLERAEAFF. The CDR3 DNA follows: TGTGCCAGCAGCCTCGACCTAGAGAGGGCTGAAGCTTTCTTT.

The chain is built from TRBV21-1 and TRBJ1-1. TRBV21-1 is a listed pseudogene. The CDR3 covers 17 residues. The chain's CDR3 is CASSKIGGSKMNTEAFF. For the CDR3, the DNA is TGTGCCAGCAGCAAAATAGGTGGCAGTAAAATGAACACTGAAGCTTTCTTT.

In this sample, this clone turned up a few times. The gene calls are TRBV5-3 and TRBJ1-4; D is possibly TRBD1 (5 bases). TRBV5-3 is given ORF status, its function remaining uncertain. V lost 4 bases and J 8 bases, leaving 12 bases between the germline ends. The CDR3 loop spans 13 amino acids. CDR3 in amino acids: CARSKFKGEKLFF. CDR3 nucleotide sequence: TGTGCCAGAAGCAAATTTAAGGGGGAAAAACTGTTTTTT.

This rearrangement joins TRBV2 to TRBJ2-5; D uncertain. The V end lost 1 base, the J end lost 7 bases, and 10 bases lay between the germline ends. Per germline, CDR1 SNHLY and CDR2 FYNNEI. The CDR3 length is 13 residues. The CDR3 loop reads CASSEDYHGTQYF. CDR3 in DNA: TGTGCCAGCAGTGAAGATTACCACGGGACCCAGTACTTC.

This clone occurred a few times. The chain employs TRBV10-3 and TRBJ1-4; D is uncertain. The CDR3 is made up of 11 amino acids. The germline V and J ends were trimmed by 0 bases and 8 bases, with 1 base remaining between them. Germline-derived CDR1 and CDR2 are ENHRY and SYGVKD. The CDR3 nucleotides are TGTGCCATCAGTGAGTCGGAAAAACTGTTTTTT. Protein: CAISESEKLFF.

The chain recombines TRBV6-5 with TRBJ1-2, with D uncertain. The CDR3 totals 14 residues. CDR1 and CDR2 from the germline V gene are MNHEY and SVGAGI. Trimming took off 6 bases at V and 2 bases at J, with 13 bases between the two ends. The CDR3 region is CASSPRPANYGYTF. In DNA form, the CDR3 reads TGTGCCAGCAGCCCTAGACCGGCGAACTATGGCTACACCTTC.

The chain has TRBV28 and TRBJ1-5; D gene ambiguous. Trimming pared 2 bases from V and 4 bases from J, leaving 9 bases between. CDR1 and CDR2 (germline): MDHEN, SYDVKM. This CDR3 is built from 14 residues. CDR3 nucleotides: TGTGCCAGCAGTTTAAACAGTCTAAATCAGCCCCAGCATTTT. Its translation: CASSLNSLNQPQHF.

Comment on this clone: Other DNA variants within this sample encode the same CDR3. CDR3 sequence: CASSLGPGGAGETQYF. In DNA, the CDR3 is TGCGCCAGCAGCTTGGGTCCGGGGGGCGCGGGGGAGACCCAGTACTTC. The chain uses TRBV5-1 and TRBJ2-5; D perhaps matches TRBD2 (7 bases). This CDR3 has 16 residues. Trimming cost V 0 bases and J 5 bases, with 17 bases left between them. Germline V gene data show CDR1 as SGHRS and CDR2 as YFSETQ.

To note about this clone: One end of the junction is discordant with germline, which a read error may explain. The chain employs TRBV7-7 and TRBJ2-7, with 8 bases identical to TRBD1. The CDR3 contains 15 residues. The V gene's germline CDR1 is SSHAT and CDR2 FNYEAQ (reference sequence). CDR3 coding DNA: TGTGCTAGCAGCTCCGGACAGGGTCACGACTACGAGCAGTACTTC. It encodes CASSSGQGHDYEQYF.

This rearrangement joins TRBV25-1 to TRBJ2-2, with 9 nucleotides matching TRBD2. The junction had 4 bases not matched to a gene; V was cut back by 1 base and J by 4 bases. Germline assignment: CDR1 MGHDK and CDR2 SYGVNS. This CDR3 comprises 16 residues. CDR3 loop: CASSESLAGPTGELFF. In DNA form, the CDR3 reads TGTGCCAGCAGTGAATCCCTAGCGGGGCCCACCGGGGAGCTGTTTTTT.

In regard to this clone: At the DNA level, this CDR3 is encoded by other sequences in the same sample as well. J is TRBJ1-1 and V is TRBV27, with D perhaps matching TRBD1 (5 bases). This CDR3 region has 13 residues. Trimming shortened V by 1 base and J by 5 bases, and 8 bases separated the two germline ends. Germline CDR1 is MNHEY and CDR2 is SMNVEV (reference sequence). The CDR3 region is CASSLLGETEAFF. Written as DNA, the CDR3 is TGTGCCAGCAGTTTATTGGGGGAGACTGAAGCTTTCTTT.

V usage is TRBV5-4 and J usage is TRBJ1-1; 7 bases match TRBD1. The CDR3 spans 15 residues. The germline V gene has CDR1 SGHNT and CDR2 YYREEE (reference sequence). V shed 0 bases and J 6 bases; nucleotides not matched to a gene: 8. DNA for the CDR3: TGTGCCAGCAGCTTGGGCGGGACAGTCCCTTCTGAAGCTTTCTTT. Protein product: CASSLGGTVPSEAFF. The entire variable domain, with the rest obtained from reference TRBV5-4 and TRBJ1-1, is as follows: ETGVTQSPTHLIKTRGQQVTLRCSSQSGHNTVSWYQQALGQGPQFIFQYYREEENGRGNFPPRFSGLQFPNYSSELNVNALELDDSALYLCASSLGGTVPSEAFFGQGTRLTVV.

The CDR3 loop reads CASSSFWEHNPGELFF. The DNA for the CDR3 is TGTGCCAGCAGCTCCTTCTGGGAGCATAACCCCGGGGAGCTGTTTTTT. The J gene is TRBJ2-2, the V gene TRBV7-6; possibly TRBD2 for D (5 bases). The V gene lost 4 bases and the J gene lost 6 bases, with 18 bases spanning the gap. Germline CDR1 is SGHVS and CDR2 is FNYEAQ. The CDR3 has 16 amino acids.

This sequence joins TRBV14 and TRBJ2-3; perhaps TRBD2 as D (6 bases). The V gene lost 4 bases and the J gene lost 3 bases, with 17 bases spanning the gap. The CDR3 is 16 residues long. CDR1 and CDR2 (germline): SGHDN, FVKESK. CDR3 nucleotides: TGTGCCAGCAGCCCTTCGGGTCCCGGGAGAACAGATACGCAGTATTTT. Protein: CASSPSGPGRTDTQYF.

Regarding this clone: Germline and junction disagree at one end, which may indicate a read error. This same CDR3 is encoded by further DNA sequences in the sample. The gene calls are TRBV5-6 and TRBJ2-7; D call uncertain. Germline V lookup: CDR1 SGHDT, CDR2 YYEEEE. The CDR3 covers 13 residues. CDR3: CASSLPASYEQYF. The CDR3 region has the DNA TGCGCCAGCAGCTTACCTGCCTCCTACGAGCAGTACTTC.

This chain connects TRBV2 to TRBJ2-5, with 9 bases matching TRBD2. The CDR3 is 15 amino acids. The germline CDR1 and CDR2 sequences are SNHLY and FYNNEI. V shed 6 bases, J shed 2 bases, and the junction held 7 bases outside the gene matches. This CDR3 reads CASRPTSGWQETQYF. The CDR3 DNA reads TGTGCCAGCAGGCCGACTAGCGGCTGGCAAGAGACCCAGTACTTC.

This clone was recorded once. V is TRBV6-1 and J is TRBJ1-3, with D hard to call. The CDR3 is 15 amino acids. The V gene's germline CDR1 is MNHNS and CDR2 SASEGT. V was pared by 6 bases and J by 4 bases, with 16 bases between. The CDR3 protein is CASRMKSGQGNTIYF. DNA of the CDR3: TGTGCCAGCAGGATGAAGTCAGGCCAAGGAAACACCATATATTTT.

This clone was observed a single time. The V and J genes are TRBV27 and TRBJ2-7; TRBD2 might be the D (5 bases). Trimming shortened V by 2 bases and J by 3 bases, and 8 bases separated the two germline ends. The CDR3 has 13 residues. The germline gives CDR1 MNHEY, CDR2 SMNVEV (reference sequence). The CDR3 sequence is CASSLTTSYEQYF. The DNA of the CDR3 is TGTGCCAGCAGTTTAACCACTAGCTACGAGCAGTACTTC.

In this sample, this clone turned up once. The genes are TRBV19 and TRBJ2-3, with 9 positions matching TRBD2. CDR1 and CDR2 from the germline V gene are LNHDA and SQIVND (reference sequence). V was pared by 5 bases and J by 4 bases, with 4 bases of the junction left unmatched. The CDR3 totals 14 residues. CDR3 amino acids: CASSVAGVADTQYF. In DNA, the CDR3 is TGTGCCAGTAGTGTAGCGGGAGTGGCAGATACGCAGTATTTT. Full variable domain (remainder filled in from reference TRBV19 and TRBJ2-3): DGGITQSPKYLFRKEGQNVTLSCEQNLNHDAMYWYRQDPGQGLRLIYYSQIVNDFQKGDIAEGYSVSREKKESFPLTVTSAQKNPTAFYLCASSVAGVADTQYFGPGTRLTVL.

This clone was counted a few times. In DNA form, the CDR3 reads TGTGCCAGCAGTTACAGTGCGGGAGTCAGCTACGAGCAGTACTTC. This translates into CASSYSAGVSYEQYF. This chain uses TRBV6-5 with TRBJ2-7; the match to TRBD2 covers 7 bases. Germline V CDR1 and CDR2: MNHEY, SVGAGI. The CDR3 runs to 15 residues. The ends lost 2 bases at V and 3 bases at J; junction bases unmatched: 7.